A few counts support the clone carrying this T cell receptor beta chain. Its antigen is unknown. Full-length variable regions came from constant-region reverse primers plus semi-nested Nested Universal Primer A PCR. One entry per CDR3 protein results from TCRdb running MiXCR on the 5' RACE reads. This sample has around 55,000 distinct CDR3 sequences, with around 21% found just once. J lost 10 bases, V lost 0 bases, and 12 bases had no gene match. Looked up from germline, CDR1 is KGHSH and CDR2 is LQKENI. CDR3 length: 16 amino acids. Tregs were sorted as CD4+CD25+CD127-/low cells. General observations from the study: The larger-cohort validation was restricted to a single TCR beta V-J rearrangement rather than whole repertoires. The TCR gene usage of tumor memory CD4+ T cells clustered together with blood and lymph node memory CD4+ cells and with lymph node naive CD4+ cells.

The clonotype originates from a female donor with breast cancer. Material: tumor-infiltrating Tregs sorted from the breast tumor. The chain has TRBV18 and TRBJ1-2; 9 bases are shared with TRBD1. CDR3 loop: CASSPPLGTGRRAYTF. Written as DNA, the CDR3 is TGTGCCAGCTCACCACCCTTAGGGACAGGGCGAAGGGCCTACACCTTC. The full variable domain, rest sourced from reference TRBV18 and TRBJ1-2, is NAGVMQNPRHLVRRRGQEARLRCSPMKGHSHVYWYRQLPEEGLKFMVYLQKENIIDESGMPKERFSAEFPKEGPSILRIQQVVRGDSAAYFCASSPPLGTGRRAYTFGSGTRLTVV.